This note documents a single TCR beta chain sequence. Its target is not known. Method: immunoSEQ multiplex PCR; TCRdb's copy keeps in-frame clones and lacks some. The sample includes 110,000 to 150,000 clones, roughly 87% of them seen just once. The sample belongs to a study of cytomegalovirus exposure and HLA in healthy donors. In the study overall: In a later analysis, the roughly 120 validation repertoires were reported to have used the same platform as the approximately 670 first-cohort repertoires. Study results and limitations: A few chains linked to CMV were shown in vitro to be specific for CMV antigens.

The germline V and J ends were trimmed by 6 bases and 6 bases, with 8 bases remaining between them. The germline CDR1 and CDR2 sequences are MNHNY and SVGAGI (reference sequence). The CDR3 contains 12 residues. The clonotype was recovered from a woman aged 18-29 years in good health and CMV-seropositive. V gene TRBV6-6 combines with J gene TRBJ2-2, with no clear D. The source material was PBMCs. In DNA form, the CDR3 reads TGTGCCAGCAGCGTCTCCCCCGGGGAGCTGTTTTTT. Its translation: CASSVSPGELFF.